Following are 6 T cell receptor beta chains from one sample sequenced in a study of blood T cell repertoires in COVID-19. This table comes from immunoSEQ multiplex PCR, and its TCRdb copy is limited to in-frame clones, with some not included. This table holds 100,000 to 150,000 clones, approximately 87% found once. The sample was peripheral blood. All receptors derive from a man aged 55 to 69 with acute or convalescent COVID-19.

CDR3 nucleotide sequence: TGTGCCCAGCTGAGGGCTGGGGCCAACGTCCTGACTTTC. Translated, it gives CAQLRAGANVLTF. The J gene is TRBJ2-6, the V gene TRBV12-3 or TRBV12-4; D may be TRBD2 (5 bases). CDR3 length: 13 amino acids. V lost 11 bases and J lost 2, with 10 bases in between.

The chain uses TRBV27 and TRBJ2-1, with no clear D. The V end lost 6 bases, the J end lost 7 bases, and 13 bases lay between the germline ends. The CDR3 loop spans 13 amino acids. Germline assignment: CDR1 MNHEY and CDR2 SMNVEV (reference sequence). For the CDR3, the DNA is TGTGCCAGCAGCCGACCCCACAGTAATGAGCAGTTCTTC. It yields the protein CASSRPHSNEQFF.

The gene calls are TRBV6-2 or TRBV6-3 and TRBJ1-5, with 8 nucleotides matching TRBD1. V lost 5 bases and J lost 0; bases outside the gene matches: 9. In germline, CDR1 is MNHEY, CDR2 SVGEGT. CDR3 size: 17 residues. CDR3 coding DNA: TGTGCCAGCAGTGATCCCGGGACAGGTATTAGCAATCAGCCCCAGCATTTT. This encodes CASSDPGTGISNQPQHF.

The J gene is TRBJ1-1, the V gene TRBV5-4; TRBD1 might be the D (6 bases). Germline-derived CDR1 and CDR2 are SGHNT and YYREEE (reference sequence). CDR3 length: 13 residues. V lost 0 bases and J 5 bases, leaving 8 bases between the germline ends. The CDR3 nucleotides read TGTGCCAGCAGCTTGGAGGGGGAAACTGAAGCTTTCTTT. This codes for CASSLEGETEAFF.

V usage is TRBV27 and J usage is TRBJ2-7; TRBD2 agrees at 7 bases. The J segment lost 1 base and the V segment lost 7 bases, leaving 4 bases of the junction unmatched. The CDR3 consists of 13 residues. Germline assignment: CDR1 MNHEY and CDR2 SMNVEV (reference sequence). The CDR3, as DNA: TGTGCCAGCATCTGGACTAGTTCCTACGAGCAGTACTTC. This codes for CASIWTSSYEQYF.

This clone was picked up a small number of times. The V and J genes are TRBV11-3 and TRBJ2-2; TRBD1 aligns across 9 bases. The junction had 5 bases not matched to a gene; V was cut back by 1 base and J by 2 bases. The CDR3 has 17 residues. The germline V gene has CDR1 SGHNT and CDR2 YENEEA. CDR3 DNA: TGTGCCAGCAGCTTAGGCGGGACAGGGCGAAACACCGGGGAGCTGTTTTTT. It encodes CASSLGGTGRNTGELFF.